The T cell receptor (beta chain) described here comes from a study of T-cell reconstitution after alpha-beta-depleted transplantation in children. This clonotype was counted between two and nine times. Germline CDR1 reads MNHEY; CDR2 reads SVGAGI. Trimming shortened V by 2 bases and J by 3 bases, and 10 bases separated the two germline ends. CDR3 length: 14 residues. This sample's TCRbeta library carried unique molecular identifier barcodes. Using its own MiXCR run on the PCR reads, TCRdb lists one record per CDR3 protein. The top ten clones hold less than 5% of a sample with over 550,000 distinct CDR3 sequences, under 12% of them seen once.

This clonotype originated in a human donor who donated a stem cell graft to a child with acute myeloid leukemia. This chain joins TRBV6-5 and TRBJ1-2; D may be TRBD1 (6 bases). Sample: PBMCs from the stem cell graft donor, taken from the stem cell graft. The CDR3 protein is CASSYVQGDYGYTF. CDR3 DNA: TGTGCCAGCAGTTACGTACAGGGCGACTATGGCTACACCTTC.